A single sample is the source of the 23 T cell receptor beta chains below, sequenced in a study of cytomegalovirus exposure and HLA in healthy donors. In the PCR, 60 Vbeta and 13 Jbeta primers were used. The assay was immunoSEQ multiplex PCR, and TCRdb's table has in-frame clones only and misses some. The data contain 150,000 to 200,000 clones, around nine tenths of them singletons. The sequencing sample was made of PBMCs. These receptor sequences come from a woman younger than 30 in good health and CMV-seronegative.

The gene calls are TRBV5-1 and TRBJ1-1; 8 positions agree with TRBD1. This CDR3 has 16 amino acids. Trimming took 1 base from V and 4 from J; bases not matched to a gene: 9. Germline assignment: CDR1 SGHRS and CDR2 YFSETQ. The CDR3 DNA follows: TGCGCCAGCAGCTTGTATTTCCAGGGGGCGGGCACTGAAGCTTTCTTT. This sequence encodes CASSLYFQGAGTEAFF.

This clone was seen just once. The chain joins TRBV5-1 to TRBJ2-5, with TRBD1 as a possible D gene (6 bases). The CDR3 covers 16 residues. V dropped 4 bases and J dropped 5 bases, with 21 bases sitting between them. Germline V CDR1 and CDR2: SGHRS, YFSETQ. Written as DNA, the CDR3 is TGCGCCAGCAGCGCTCCCCATCAGGGGTGGGGCGAGACCCAGTACTTC. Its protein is CASSAPHQGWGETQYF.

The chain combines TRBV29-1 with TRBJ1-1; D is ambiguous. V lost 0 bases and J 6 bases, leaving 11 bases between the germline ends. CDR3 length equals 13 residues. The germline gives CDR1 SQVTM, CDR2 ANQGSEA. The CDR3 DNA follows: TGCAGCGTTGAAGAAGTCACCCGGGCTGAAGCTTTCTTT. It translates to CSVEEVTRAEAFF.

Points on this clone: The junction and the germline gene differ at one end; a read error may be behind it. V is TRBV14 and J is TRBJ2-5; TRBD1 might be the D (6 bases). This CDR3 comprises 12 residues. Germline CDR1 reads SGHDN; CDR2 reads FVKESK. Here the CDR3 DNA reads TGTGCCAGCAGCCAAGCAATGGGGGCGCTGCACTTC. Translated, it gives CASSQAMGALHF.

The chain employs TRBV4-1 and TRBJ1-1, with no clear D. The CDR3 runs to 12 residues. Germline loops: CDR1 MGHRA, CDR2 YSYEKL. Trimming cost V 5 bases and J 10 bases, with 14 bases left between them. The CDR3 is CASSGPPAGAFF. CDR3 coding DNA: TGCGCCAGCAGCGGACCCCCCGCGGGAGCTTTCTTT.

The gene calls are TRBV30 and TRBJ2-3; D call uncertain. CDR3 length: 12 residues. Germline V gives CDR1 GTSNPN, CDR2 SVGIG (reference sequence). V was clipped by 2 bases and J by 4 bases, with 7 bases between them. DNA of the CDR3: TGTGCCTGGAGTCCTTTTGCAGATACGCAGTATTTT. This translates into CAWSPFADTQYF. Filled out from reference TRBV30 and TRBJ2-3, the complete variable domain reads SQTIHQWPATLVQPVGSPLSLECTVEGTSNPNLYWYRQAAGRGLQLLFYSVGIGQISSEVPQNLSASRPQDRQFILSSKKLLLSDSGFYLCAWSPFADTQYFGPGTRLTVL.

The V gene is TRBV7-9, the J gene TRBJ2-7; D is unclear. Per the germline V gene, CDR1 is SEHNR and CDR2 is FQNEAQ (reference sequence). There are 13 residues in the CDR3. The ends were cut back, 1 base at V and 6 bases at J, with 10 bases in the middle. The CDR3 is CASSLGTVAEQYF. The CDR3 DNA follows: TGTGCCAGCAGCTTAGGTACGGTAGCCGAGCAGTACTTC.

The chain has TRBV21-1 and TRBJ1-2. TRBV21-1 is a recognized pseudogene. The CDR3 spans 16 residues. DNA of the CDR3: TGTGCCAGCAGCAAAGCTATTCCGGGGAGTCAAGATGGCTACACCTTC. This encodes CASSKAIPGSQDGYTF.

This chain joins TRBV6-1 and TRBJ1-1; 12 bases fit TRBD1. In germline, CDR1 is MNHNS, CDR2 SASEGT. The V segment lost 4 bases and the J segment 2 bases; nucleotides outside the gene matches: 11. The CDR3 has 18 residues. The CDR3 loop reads CASSGWGQGAVRNTEAFF. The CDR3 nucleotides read TGTGCCAGCAGTGGGTGGGGACAGGGGGCTGTGAGAAACACTGAAGCTTTCTTT.

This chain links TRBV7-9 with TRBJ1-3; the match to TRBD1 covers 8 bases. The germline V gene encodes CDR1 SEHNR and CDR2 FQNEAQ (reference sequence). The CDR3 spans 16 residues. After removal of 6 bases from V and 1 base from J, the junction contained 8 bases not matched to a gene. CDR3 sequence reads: CASSLHTGGSGNTIYF. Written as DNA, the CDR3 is TGTGCCAGCAGTCTTCACACAGGGGGATCTGGAAACACCATATATTTT.

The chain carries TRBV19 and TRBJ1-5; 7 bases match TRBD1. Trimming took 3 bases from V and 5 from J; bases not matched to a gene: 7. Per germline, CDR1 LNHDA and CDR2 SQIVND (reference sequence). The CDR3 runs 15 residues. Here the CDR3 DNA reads TGTGCCAGTAGTATTAGGTCGACAGGGTATCAGCCCCAGCATTTT. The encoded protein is CASSIRSTGYQPQHF.

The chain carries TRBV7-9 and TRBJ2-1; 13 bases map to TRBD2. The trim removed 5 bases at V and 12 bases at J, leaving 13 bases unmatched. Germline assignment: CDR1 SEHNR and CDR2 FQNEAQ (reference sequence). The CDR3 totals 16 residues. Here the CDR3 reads CASSLSGTSGDLGQFF. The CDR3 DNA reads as TGTGCCAGCAGCCTATCCGGGACTAGCGGGGATCTTGGGCAGTTCTTC.

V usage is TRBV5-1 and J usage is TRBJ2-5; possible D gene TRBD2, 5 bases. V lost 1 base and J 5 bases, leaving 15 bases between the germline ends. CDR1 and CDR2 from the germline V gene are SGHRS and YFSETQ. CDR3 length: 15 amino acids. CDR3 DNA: TGCGCCAGCAGCTTGACGGGTTCCCCGGGGGAGACCCAGTACTTC. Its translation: CASSLTGSPGETQYF.

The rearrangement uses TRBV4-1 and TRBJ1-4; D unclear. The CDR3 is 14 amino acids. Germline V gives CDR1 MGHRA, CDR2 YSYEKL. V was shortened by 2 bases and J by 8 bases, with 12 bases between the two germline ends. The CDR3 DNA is TGCGCCAGCAGCCAACCCCCGGAGGGAGAAAAACTGTTTTTT. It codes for CASSQPPEGEKLFF.

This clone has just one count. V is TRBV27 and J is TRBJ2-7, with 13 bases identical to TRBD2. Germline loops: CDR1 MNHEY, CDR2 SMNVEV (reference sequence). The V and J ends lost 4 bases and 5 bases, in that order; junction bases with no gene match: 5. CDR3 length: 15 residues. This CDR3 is CASSSGTSGNNEQYF. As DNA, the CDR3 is TGTGCCAGCAGTTCAGGGACTAGCGGGAACAACGAGCAGTACTTC.

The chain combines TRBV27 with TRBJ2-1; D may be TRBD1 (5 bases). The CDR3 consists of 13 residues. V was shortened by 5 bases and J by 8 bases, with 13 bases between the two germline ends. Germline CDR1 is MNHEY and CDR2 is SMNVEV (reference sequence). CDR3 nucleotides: TGTGCCAGCAGTGCCTTCCAGGGATATGAGCAGTTCTTC. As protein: CASSAFQGYEQFF.

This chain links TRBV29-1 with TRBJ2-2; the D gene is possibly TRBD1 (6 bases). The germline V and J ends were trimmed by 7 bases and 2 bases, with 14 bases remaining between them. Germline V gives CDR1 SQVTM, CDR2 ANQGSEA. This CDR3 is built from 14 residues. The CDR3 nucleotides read TGCAGCGGCACCGGGACAAGTAACACCGGGGAGCTGTTTTTT. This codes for CSGTGTSNTGELFF.

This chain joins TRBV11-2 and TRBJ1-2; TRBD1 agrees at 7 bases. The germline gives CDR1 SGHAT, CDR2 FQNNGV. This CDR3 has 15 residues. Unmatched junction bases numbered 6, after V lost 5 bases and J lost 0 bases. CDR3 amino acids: CASSLRQGSNYGYTF. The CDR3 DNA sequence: TGTGCCAGCAGCCTAAGACAGGGTTCTAACTATGGCTACACCTTC.

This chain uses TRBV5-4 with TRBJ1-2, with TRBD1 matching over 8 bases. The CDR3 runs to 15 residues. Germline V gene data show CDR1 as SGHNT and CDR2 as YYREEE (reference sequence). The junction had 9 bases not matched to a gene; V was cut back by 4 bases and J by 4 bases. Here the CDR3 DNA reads TGTGCCAGCAGCCTCCAGGGGGCGTCAGTCTATGGCTACACCTTC. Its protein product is CASSLQGASVYGYTF.

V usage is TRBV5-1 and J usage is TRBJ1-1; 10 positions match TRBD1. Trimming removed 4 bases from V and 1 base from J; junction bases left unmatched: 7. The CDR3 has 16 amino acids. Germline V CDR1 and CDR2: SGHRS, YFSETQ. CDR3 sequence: CASSEGQGIGNTEAFF. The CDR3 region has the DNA TGCGCCAGCAGCGAGGGACAGGGGATCGGGAACACTGAAGCTTTCTTT.

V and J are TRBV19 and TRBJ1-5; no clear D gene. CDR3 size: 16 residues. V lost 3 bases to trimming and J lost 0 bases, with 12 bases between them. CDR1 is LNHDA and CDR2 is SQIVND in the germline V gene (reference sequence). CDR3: CASSMAQPYSNQPQHF. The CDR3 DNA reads TGTGCCAGTAGTATGGCACAGCCTTATAGCAATCAGCCCCAGCATTTT.

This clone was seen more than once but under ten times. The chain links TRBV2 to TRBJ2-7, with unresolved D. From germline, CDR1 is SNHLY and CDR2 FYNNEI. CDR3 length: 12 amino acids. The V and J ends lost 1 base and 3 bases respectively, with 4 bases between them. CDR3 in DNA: TGTGCCAGCAGTGAAGTCATCTACGAGCAGTACTTC. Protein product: CASSEVIYEQYF.

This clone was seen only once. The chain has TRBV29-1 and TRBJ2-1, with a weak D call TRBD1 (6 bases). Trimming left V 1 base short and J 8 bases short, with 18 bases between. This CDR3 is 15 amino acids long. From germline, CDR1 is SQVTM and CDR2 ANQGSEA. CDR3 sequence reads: CSVEGSGGAGDEQFF. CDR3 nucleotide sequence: TGCAGCGTTGAAGGCAGTGGGGGCGCCGGGGATGAGCAGTTCTTC.